This T cell receptor (beta chain) was documented in a study of response to subunit inactivated influenza vaccine. Study-wide findings and caveats: New T cells are recruited in small numbers by each seasonal influenza vaccination, according to the authors' suggestion.

Germline V gene data show CDR1 as DFQATT and CDR2 as SNEGSKA (reference sequence). This CDR3 contains 11 residues. TCRdb reanalysed the RT-PCR reads using MiXCR and keeps one entry per CDR3 protein. The sample consists of roughly 790,000 distinct CDR3 sequences, 21% of them appearing once. In the case of this clonotype: Its antigen remains unidentified.

The chain links TRBV20-1 to TRBJ2-3; D ambiguous. The clonotype was recovered from a man aged 50 or older who received an inactivated influenza vaccine. Here the sequenced sample was PBMCs from blood, taken 5 days after vaccination. CDR3 sequence reads: CRATSTDTQYF. For the CDR3, the DNA is TGCAGAGCAACATCCACAGATACGCAGTATTTT.